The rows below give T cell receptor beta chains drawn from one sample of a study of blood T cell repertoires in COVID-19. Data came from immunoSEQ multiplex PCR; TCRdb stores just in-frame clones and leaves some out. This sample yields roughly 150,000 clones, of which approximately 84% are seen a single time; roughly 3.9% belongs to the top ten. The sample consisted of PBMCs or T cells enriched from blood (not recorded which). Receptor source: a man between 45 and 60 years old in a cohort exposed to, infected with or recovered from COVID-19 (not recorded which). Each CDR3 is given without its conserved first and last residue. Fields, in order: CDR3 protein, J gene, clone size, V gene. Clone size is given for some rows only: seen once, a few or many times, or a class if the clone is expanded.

cdr3_aa: ASTTTVYSNQPQH; j_call: TRBJ1-5; clone_size: .; v_call: TRBV27
cdr3_aa: ASSDRAQLNTPLH; j_call: TRBJ1-6; clone_size: .; v_call: TRBV6-5
cdr3_aa: ASSIRVSYEQY; j_call: TRBJ2-7; clone_size: .; v_call: TRBV19
cdr3_aa: ASSFGPGSPLH; j_call: TRBJ1-6; clone_size: .; v_call: TRBV12-3/TRBV12-4
cdr3_aa: AWSVPGTEAF; j_call: TRBJ1-1; clone_size: .; v_call: TRBV30
cdr3_aa: SASSGSKYQETQY; j_call: TRBJ2-5; clone_size: .; v_call: TRBV20-1
cdr3_aa: ASSHRQNTDTQY; j_call: TRBJ2-3; clone_size: .; v_call: TRBV14
cdr3_aa: ASSHRGSSYNEQF; j_call: TRBJ2-1; clone_size: .; v_call: TRBV28
cdr3_aa: ASSLTQGYEAF; j_call: TRBJ1-1; clone_size: .; v_call: TRBV7-3
cdr3_aa: ASSLGQGDTEAF; j_call: TRBJ1-1; clone_size: .; v_call: TRBV4-3
cdr3_aa: ASTSYRDTRQGNQPQH; j_call: TRBJ1-5; clone_size: few; v_call: TRBV21-1
cdr3_aa: ASSETSGYEQY; j_call: TRBJ2-7; clone_size: .; v_call: TRBV10-1
cdr3_aa: AWRSGRHHEQY; j_call: TRBJ2-7; clone_size: .; v_call: TRBV30
cdr3_aa: ASSVKLDLEQF; j_call: TRBJ2-1; clone_size: .; v_call: TRBV6-4
cdr3_aa: ASSLKDRVNTEAF; j_call: TRBJ1-1; clone_size: .; v_call: TRBV7-8
cdr3_aa: ASSYPGTGELF; j_call: TRBJ2-2; clone_size: .; v_call: TRBV6-5
cdr3_aa: ASSYEGSPESPLH; j_call: TRBJ1-6; clone_size: .; v_call: TRBV6-5
cdr3_aa: ASRVRSRDEQF; j_call: TRBJ2-1; clone_size: .; v_call: TRBV19
cdr3_aa: ASSVVGQGVDTQY; j_call: TRBJ2-3; clone_size: once; v_call: TRBV9
cdr3_aa: ASSPDRGDQPQH; j_call: TRBJ1-5; clone_size: .; v_call: TRBV5-1
cdr3_aa: ASSLYRETDTQY; j_call: TRBJ2-3; clone_size: .; v_call: TRBV7-6
cdr3_aa: ASTALGGTGELF; j_call: TRBJ2-2; clone_size: .; v_call: TRBV4-1
cdr3_aa: ATDTGEDNEQF; j_call: TRBJ2-1; clone_size: .; v_call: TRBV6-6
cdr3_aa: ASRGTGTDGYT; j_call: TRBJ1-2; clone_size: .; v_call: TRBV19
cdr3_aa: ASIAPGEYGYT; j_call: TRBJ1-2; clone_size: .; v_call: TRBV6-5
cdr3_aa: ASSLPGTDTQY; j_call: TRBJ2-3; clone_size: .; v_call: TRBV5-1
cdr3_aa: ASRPRTGPSYEQY; j_call: TRBJ2-7; clone_size: .; v_call: TRBV7-8
cdr3_aa: ASSEGGAGYEQY; j_call: TRBJ2-7; clone_size: .; v_call: TRBV9
cdr3_aa: ASSSTGTYLPGNTIY; j_call: TRBJ1-3; clone_size: .; v_call: TRBV27
cdr3_aa: ASSPETGNYGYT; j_call: TRBJ1-2; clone_size: few; v_call: TRBV11-2
cdr3_aa: ASRGQGSHEQY; j_call: TRBJ2-7; clone_size: .; v_call: TRBV12-3/TRBV12-4